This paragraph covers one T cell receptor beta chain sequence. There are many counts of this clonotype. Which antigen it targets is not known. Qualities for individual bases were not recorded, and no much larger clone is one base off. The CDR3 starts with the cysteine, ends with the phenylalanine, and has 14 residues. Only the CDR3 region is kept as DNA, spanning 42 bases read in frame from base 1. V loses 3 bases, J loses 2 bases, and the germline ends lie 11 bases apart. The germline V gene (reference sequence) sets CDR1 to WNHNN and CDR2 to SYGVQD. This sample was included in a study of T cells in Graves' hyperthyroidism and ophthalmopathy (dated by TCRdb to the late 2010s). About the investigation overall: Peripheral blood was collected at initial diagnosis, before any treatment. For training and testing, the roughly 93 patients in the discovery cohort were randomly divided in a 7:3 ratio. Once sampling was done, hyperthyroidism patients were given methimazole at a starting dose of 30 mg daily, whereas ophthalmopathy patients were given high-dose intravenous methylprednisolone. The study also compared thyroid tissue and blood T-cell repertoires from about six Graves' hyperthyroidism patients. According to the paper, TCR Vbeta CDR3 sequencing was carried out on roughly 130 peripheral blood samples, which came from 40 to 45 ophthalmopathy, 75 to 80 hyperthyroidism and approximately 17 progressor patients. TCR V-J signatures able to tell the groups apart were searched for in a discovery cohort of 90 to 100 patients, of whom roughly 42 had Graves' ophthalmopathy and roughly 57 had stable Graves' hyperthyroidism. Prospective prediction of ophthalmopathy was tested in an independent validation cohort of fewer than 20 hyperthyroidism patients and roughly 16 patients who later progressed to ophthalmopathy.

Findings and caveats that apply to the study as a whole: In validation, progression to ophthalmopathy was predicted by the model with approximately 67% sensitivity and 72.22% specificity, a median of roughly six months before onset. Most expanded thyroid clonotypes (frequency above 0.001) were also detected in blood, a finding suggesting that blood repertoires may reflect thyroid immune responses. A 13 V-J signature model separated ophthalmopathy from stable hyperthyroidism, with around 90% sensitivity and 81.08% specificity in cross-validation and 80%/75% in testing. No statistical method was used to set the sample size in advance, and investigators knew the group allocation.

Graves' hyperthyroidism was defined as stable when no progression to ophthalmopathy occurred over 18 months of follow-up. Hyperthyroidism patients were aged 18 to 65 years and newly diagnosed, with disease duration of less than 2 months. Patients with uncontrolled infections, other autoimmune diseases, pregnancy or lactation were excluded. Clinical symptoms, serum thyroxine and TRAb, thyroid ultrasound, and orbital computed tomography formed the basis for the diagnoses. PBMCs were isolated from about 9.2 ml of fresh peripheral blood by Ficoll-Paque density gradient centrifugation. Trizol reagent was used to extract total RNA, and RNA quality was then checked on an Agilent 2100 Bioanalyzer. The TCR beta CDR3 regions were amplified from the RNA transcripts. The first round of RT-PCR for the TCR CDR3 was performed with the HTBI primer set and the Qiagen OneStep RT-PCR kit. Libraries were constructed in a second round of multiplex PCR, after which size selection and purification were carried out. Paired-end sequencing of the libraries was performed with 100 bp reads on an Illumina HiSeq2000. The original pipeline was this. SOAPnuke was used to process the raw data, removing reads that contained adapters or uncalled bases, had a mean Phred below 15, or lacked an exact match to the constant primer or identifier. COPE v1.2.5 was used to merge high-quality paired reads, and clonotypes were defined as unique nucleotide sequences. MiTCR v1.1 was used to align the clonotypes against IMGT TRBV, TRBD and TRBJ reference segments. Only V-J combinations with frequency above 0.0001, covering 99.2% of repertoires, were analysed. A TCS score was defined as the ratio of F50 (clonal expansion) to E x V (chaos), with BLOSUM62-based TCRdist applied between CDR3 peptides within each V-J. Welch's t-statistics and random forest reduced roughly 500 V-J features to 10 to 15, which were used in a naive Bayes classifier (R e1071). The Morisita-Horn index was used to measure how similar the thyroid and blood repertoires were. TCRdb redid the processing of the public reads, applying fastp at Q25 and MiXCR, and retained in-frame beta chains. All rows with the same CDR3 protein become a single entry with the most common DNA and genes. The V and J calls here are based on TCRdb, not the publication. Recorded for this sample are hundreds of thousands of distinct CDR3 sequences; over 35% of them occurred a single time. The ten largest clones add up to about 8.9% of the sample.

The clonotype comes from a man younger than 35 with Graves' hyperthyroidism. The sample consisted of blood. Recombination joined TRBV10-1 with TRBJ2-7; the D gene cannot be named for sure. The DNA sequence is TGCGCCAGCAGTGATTCCCACACTCCCTACGAGCAGTACTTC. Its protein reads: CASSDSHTPYEQYF.